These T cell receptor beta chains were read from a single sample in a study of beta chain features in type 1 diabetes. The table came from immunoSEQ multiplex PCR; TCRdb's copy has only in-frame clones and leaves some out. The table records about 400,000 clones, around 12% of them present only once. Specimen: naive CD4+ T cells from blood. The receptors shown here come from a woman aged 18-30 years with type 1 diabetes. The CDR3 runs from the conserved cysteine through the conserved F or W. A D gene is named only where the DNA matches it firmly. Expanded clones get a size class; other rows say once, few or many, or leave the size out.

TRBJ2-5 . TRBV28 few CSAWGPRAETQYF TGTTCGGCGTGGGGCCCTAGGGCAGAGACCCAGTACTTC
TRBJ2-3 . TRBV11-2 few CASSLPLTDTQYF TGTGCCAGCAGCTTACCGCTAACAGATACGCAGTATTTT
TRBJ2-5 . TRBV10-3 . CAISESNRKETQYF TGTGCCATCAGTGAGTCGAACAGAAAAGAGACCCAGTACTTC
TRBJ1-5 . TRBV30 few CALEAGGGGQPQHF TGTGCCTTGGAGGCAGGTGGGGGCGGTCAGCCCCAGCATTTT
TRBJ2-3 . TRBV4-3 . CASSLLRADTQYF TGCGCCAGCAGCCTCCTACGGGCAGATACGCAGTATTTT
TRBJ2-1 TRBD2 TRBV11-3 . CASSPVSGGYNEQFF TGTGCCAGCAGCCCAGTGAGCGGGGGTTACAATGAGCAGTTCTTC
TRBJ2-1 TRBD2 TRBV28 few CASSALAGGFNEQFF TGTGCCAGCAGCGCACTAGCGGGAGGGTTCAATGAGCAGTTCTTC
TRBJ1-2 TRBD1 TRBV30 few CAWSRDSNNYGYTF TGTGCCTGGAGCCGGGACAGTAATAACTATGGCTACACCTTC
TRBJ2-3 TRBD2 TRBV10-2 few CASSGGAGGPDTQYF TGCGCCAGCAGTGGCGGGGCGGGAGGGCCGGATACGCAGTATTTT
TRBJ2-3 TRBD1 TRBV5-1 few CASSWRGQDTDTQYF TGCGCCAGCAGCTGGAGGGGACAGGACACAGATACGCAGTATTTT
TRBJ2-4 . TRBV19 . CATKGASWAKNIQYF TGTGCCACTAAAGGAGCCTCTTGGGCCAAAAACATTCAGTACTTC
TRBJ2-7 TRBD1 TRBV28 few CASSFMDRDYEQYF TGTGCCAGCAGTTTCATGGACAGGGACTACGAGCAGTACTTC
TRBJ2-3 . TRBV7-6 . CASSSYPRDQDTQYF TGTGCCAGCAGCTCATACCCTAGAGATCAGGATACGCAGTATTTT
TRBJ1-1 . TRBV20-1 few CRGATEAFF TGCAGGGGGGCCACTGAAGCTTTCTTT
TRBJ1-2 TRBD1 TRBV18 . CASSHPTGVHNYGYTF TGTGCCAGCTCACACCCGACAGGGGTGCATAACTATGGCTACACCTTC
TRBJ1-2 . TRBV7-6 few CASSPGQLHYGYTF TGTGCCAGCAGCCCAGGACAGCTACACTATGGCTACACCTTC
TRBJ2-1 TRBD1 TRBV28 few CASRAGQGGRKVF TGTGCCAGCAGGGCGGGACAGGGGGGTCGGAAGGTCTTC
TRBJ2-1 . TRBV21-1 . CASSDRERRYNEQFF TGTGCCAGCAGCGATCGGGAGAGAAGATACAATGAGCAGTTCTTC
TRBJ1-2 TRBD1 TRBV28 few CASSIRTGIGYTF TGTGCCAGCAGTATCCGGACAGGGATTGGCTACACCTTC
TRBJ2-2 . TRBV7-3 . CASSPQTGELFF TGTGCCAGCAGCCCCCAGACCGGGGAGCTGTTTTTT
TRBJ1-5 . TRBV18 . CASSPPLSNQPQHF TGTGCCAGCTCACCACCTCTTAGCAATCAGCCCCAGCATTTT
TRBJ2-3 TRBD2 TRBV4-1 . CASSPVGPSGRTDTQYF TGCGCCAGCAGCCCCGTGGGGCCTAGCGGGCGCACAGATACGCAGTATTTT
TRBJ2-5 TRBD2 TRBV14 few CASSLRAGMQETQYF TGTGCCAGCAGTCTCAGAGCGGGAATGCAAGAGACCCAGTACTTC
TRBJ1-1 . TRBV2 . CASSEAPGTPEAFF TGTGCCAGCAGTGAAGCTCCAGGGACTCCTGAAGCTTTCTTT
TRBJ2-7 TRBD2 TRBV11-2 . CASSSVLAGEFEQYF TGTGCCAGCAGCTCCGTACTAGCGGGAGAATTCGAGCAGTACTTC
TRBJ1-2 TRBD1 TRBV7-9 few CASSPGQGGYTF TGTGCCAGCAGCCCGGGACAGGGTGGCTACACCTTC
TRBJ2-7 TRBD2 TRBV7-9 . CASRPTSGGTYEQYF TGTGCCAGCAGACCGACTAGCGGGGGAACCTACGAGCAGTACTTC
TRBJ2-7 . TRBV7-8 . CASSPRTAEYEQYF TGTGCCAGCAGCCCAAGGACAGCAGAATACGAGCAGTACTTC
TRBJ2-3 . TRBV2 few CASKEGEGGTDTQYF TGTGCCAGCAAGGAGGGGGAGGGTGGCACAGATACGCAGTATTTT
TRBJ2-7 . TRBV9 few CASSGGGEWGTYEQYF TGTGCCAGCAGCGGTGGAGGGGAATGGGGGACCTACGAGCAGTACTTC
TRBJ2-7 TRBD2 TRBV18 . CASSPLAGDYEQYF TGTGCCAGCTCACCCTTAGCGGGAGACTACGAGCAGTACTTC
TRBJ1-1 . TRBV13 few CASCQDGGLAEAFF TGTGCCAGCTGCCAGGACGGAGGTCTGGCTGAAGCTTTCTTT
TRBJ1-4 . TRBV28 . CASSFKNEKLFF TGTGCCAGCAGTTTCAAAAATGAAAAACTGTTTTTT
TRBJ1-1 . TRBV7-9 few CASSLGDRQTEAFF TGTGCCAGCAGCCTCGGAGACAGGCAAACTGAAGCTTTCTTT
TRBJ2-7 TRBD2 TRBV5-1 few CASSFGGDTYEQYF TGCGCCAGCAGCTTCGGGGGGGATACCTACGAGCAGTACTTC
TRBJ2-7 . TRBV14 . CASSRLASYEQYF TGTGCCAGCAGCCGACTGGCCTCCTACGAGCAGTACTTC
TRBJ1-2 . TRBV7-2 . CASRGLQALFYGYTF TGTGCCAGCAGGGGACTCCAGGCCTTATTCTATGGCTACACCTTC
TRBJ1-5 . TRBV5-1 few CASSLGRGDQPQHF TGCGCCAGCAGCTTAGGACGGGGGGATCAGCCCCAGCATTTT
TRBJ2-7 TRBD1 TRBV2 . CASSGGTGIPHEQYF TGTGCCAGCAGTGGCGGGACAGGGATCCCCCACGAGCAGTACTTC
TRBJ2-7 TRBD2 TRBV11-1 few CASSVWTSGFYEQYF TGTGCCAGCAGCGTTTGGACTAGCGGCTTCTACGAGCAGTACTTC
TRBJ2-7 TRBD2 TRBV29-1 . CSAGTSGNYEQYF TGCAGCGCCGGGACTAGCGGAAACTACGAGCAGTACTTC
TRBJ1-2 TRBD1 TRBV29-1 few CSVDPGQTAYGYTF TGCAGCGTCGACCCGGGACAGACCGCCTATGGCTACACCTTC
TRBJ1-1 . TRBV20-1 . CSADTGTEAFF TGCAGTGCTGATACAGGGACTGAAGCTTTCTTT
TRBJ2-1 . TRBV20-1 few CSAGENNEQFF TGCAGTGCTGGGGAGAACAATGAGCAGTTCTTC
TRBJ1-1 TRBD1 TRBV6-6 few CASIQDRATEAFF TGTGCCAGCATTCAGGACAGGGCCACTGAAGCTTTCTTT
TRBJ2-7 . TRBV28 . CASSLRDFAQYF TGTGCCAGCAGTTTACGGGACTTTGCGCAGTACTTC
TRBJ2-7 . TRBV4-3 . CASSQDYMGRGSYEQYF TGCGCCAGCAGCCAAGATTATATGGGTCGAGGATCCTACGAGCAGTACTTC
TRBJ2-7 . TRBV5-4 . CASSFRGTYEQYF TGTGCCAGCAGCTTCCGGGGAACCTACGAGCAGTACTTC
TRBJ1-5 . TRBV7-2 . CASSLSDSNQPQHF TGTGCCAGCAGCCTGAGTGATAGCAATCAGCCCCAGCATTTT
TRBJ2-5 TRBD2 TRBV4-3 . CASSPRLGGRGTQYF TGCGCCAGCAGCCCGCGGCTCGGGGGGAGGGGGACCCAGTACTTC
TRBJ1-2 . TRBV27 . CASGYMAGYTF TGTGCCAGCGGTTATATGGCCGGCTACACCTTC
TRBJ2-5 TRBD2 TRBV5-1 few CASSLRLTSGRGETQYF TGCGCCAGCAGCTTGAGGCTGACTAGCGGGAGAGGGGAGACCCAGTACTTC
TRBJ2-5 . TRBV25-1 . CASSASVGPETQYF TGTGCCAGCAGCGCCTCCGTTGGGCCAGAGACCCAGTACTTC
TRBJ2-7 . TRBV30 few CAFLQGGGYEQYF TGTGCATTTCTTCAGGGGGGAGGCTACGAGCAGTACTTC
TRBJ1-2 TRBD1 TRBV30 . CAWSQGTGSYGYTF TGTGCCTGGAGCCAAGGGACAGGGAGTTATGGCTACACCTTC
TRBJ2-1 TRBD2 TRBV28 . CASSSPSGSKFF TGTGCCAGCAGCTCCCCCAGCGGGAGTAAGTTCTTC